This T cell receptor beta chain was retrieved from a study of T cell responses to AZD1222 COVID-19 vaccine. General study points: Spike-wide coverage was observed for vaccine-associated CD4 TCRs, with dominant responses at 160-218 and 743-854. No repertoire was sampled before or during the peak T cell response, only after it.

The data were produced by immunoSEQ multiplex PCR, yet TCRdb's version contains in-frame clones alone and is incomplete. The sample gives roughly 120,000 clones, 88% of which show up once; roughly 3.5% is in the top ten. As to this clone: Its antigen is not known.

CDR1 and CDR2 from the germline V gene are LNHDA and SQIVND (reference sequence). With 1 base clipped from V and 2 bases from J, the junction kept 5 bases outside the gene matches. This CDR3 spans 16 amino acids. The receptor's source is an adult in good health. This rearrangement joins TRBV19 to TRBJ2-1; the match to TRBD2 covers 7 bases. The material was peripheral blood, obtained on day 0 of AZD1222 vaccination. CDR3 DNA: TGTGCCAGTAGTATAGGTCTAGCGGACCCCTACAATGAGCAGTTCTTC. Its protein product is CASSIGLADPYNEQFF.